This T cell receptor (beta chain) appears in the sequencing data of a study of blood T cell repertoires in COVID-19. Looking at the study overall: COVID-19 samples, acute and convalescent, were from the United States, Italy and Spain. T cells, B-cell-depleted T cells, or PBMCs provided the cDNA or gDNA that served as material.

The CDR3 loop spans 15 amino acids. Germline CDR1 is SEHNR and CDR2 is FQNEAQ (reference sequence). The V gene end was trimmed by 0 bases and the J gene end by 7 bases; junction bases not matched to a gene: 3. Source study methods: By means of reference gene primer amplification, nucleated cell counts were estimated. Repertoires were generated with immunoSEQ multiplex PCR, while TCRdb's copy carries only in-frame clones and drops some. The V and J calls and clone size are taken from that table; D and trimming were inferred from the DNA. The table shows 68,000 or so clones, with approximately 86% occurring only once.

The sequence was collected from a man aged 50-59 years with acute or convalescent COVID-19. The sequenced sample was peripheral blood. The chain links TRBV7-9 to TRBJ2-1, with 10 bases that match TRBD2. CDR3 sequence: CASSLASGRSNEQFF. CDR3 DNA sequence: TGTGCCAGCAGCTTAGCTAGCGGGAGGTCGAATGAGCAGTTCTTC.